This TCR beta chain was retrieved from a study of blood T cell repertoires in COVID-19. Only in-frame clones appear in the TCRdb table, and some are missing; sequencing was by immunoSEQ multiplex PCR. The data show about 210,000 clones, 82% seen once. The CDR3 extends over 16 amino acids. CDR1 is SGHRS, CDR2 YFSETQ, per germline. V dropped 6 bases and J dropped 0 bases, with 15 bases sitting between them. The rearrangement links TRBV5-1 to TRBJ1-4, with a possible D match to TRBD1 (6 bases). This sequence originates from a woman aged 60-70 years with COVID-19, enrolled during active disease. The sample was peripheral blood. The chain's CDR3 is CASTPGTLATNEKLFF. The CDR3 DNA is TGCGCCAGCACCCCAGGGACACTTGCAACTAATGAAAAACTGTTTTTT.